The T cell receptor beta chain described here comes from a study of CD8 T cells in Susac syndrome. About the study: The Susac syndrome patients were therapy-naive, on corticosteroids, or on intravenous immunoglobulin alone at blood draw. Findings and caveats of the study: By the study's own acknowledgment, its TCR sequencing and HLA analysis included relatively few individuals.

Looked up from germline, CDR1 is SQVTM and CDR2 is ANQGSEA. The CDR3 length is 14 residues. Trimming cost V 5 bases and J 4 bases, with 16 bases left between them. On this clonotype: Its target is unknown.

With random hexamers, about 0.5 to 1 ug RNA was reverse transcribed. Amplification of the TCR beta CDR3 was carried out by immunoSEQ multiplex PCR, which spanned a total of 54 Vbeta and 13 Jbeta segments. TCRdb ran MiXCR on the immunoSEQ multiplex PCR reads and lists one entry per CDR3 protein. The sample shows roughly 100,000 distinct CDR3 sequences, roughly 94% of them seen only once. Negative isolation yielded the CD8+ and CD4+ T cells, while FACS enriched the TEMRA cells. The TCR comes from a human donor with Susac syndrome. Material for sequencing was CD4+ T cells from PBMCs. The chain uses TRBV29-1 and TRBJ2-3; D may be TRBD2 (5 bases). The CDR3: CSVTPGLGADTQYF. Here the CDR3 DNA reads TGCAGCGTTACCCCTGGGTTGGGAGCAGATACGCAGTATTTT.